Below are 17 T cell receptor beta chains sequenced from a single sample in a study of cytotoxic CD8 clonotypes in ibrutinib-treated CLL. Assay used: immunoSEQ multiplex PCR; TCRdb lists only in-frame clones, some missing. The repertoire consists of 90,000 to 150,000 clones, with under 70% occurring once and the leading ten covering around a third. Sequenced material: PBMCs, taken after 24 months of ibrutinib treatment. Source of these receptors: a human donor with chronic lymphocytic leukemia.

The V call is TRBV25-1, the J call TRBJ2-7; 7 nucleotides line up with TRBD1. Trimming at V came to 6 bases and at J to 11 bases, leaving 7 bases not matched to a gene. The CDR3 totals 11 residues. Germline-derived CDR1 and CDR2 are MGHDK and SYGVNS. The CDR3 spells CASRANDREYF. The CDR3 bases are TGTGCCAGCAGGGCTAACGACAGGGAGTACTTC.

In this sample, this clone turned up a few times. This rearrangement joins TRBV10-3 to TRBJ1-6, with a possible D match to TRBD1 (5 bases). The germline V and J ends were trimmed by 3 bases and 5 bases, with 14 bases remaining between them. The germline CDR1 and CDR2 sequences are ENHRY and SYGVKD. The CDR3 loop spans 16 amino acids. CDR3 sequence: CAISDRDRLNNSPLHF. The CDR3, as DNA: TGTGCCATCAGTGATCGAGACAGACTTAATAATTCACCCCTCCACTTT.

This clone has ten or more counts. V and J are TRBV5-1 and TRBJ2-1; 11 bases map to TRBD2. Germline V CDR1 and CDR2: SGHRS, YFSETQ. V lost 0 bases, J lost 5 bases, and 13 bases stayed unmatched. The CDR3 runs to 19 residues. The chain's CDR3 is CASSLELAGEFFRHNEQFF. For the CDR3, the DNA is TGCGCCAGCAGCTTGGAACTAGCGGGGGAGTTTTTCCGACACAATGAGCAGTTCTTC.

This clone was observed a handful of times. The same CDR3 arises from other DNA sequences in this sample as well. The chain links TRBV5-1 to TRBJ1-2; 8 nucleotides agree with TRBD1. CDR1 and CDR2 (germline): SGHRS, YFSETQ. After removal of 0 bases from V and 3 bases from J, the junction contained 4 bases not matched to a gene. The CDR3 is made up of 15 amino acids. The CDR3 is CASSLVAGGDYGYTF. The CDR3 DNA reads TGCGCCAGCAGCTTGGTTGCAGGGGGCGACTATGGCTACACCTTC.

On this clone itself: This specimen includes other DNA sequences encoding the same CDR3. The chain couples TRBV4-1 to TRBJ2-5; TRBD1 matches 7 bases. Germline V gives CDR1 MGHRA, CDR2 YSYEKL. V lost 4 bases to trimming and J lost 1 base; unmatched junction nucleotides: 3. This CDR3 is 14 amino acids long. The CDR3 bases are TGCGCCAGCAGCCTCCCAGGGGGCCAAGAGACCCAGTACTTC. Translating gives CASSLPGGQETQYF.

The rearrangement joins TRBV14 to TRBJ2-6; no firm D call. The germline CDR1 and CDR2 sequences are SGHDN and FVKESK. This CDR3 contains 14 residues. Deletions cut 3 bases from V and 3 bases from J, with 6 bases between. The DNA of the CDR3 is TGTGCCAGCAGCCAGCTAGGTGGGGCCAACGTCCTGACTTTC. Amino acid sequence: CASSQLGGANVLTF.

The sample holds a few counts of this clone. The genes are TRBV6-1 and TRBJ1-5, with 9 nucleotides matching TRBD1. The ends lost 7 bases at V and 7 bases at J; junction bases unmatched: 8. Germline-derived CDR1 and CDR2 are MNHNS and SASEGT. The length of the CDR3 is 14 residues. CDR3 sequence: CASKLDRGHQPQHF. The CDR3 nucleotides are TGTGCCAGCAAGCTGGACAGGGGTCACCAGCCCCAGCATTTT.

CDR3 region: CASSPWNGNTEAFF. The DNA for the CDR3 is TGTGCCAGCAGTCCGTGGAATGGTAACACTGAAGCTTTCTTT. The rearrangement joins TRBV27 to TRBJ1-1; no clear D gene. Trimming took off 5 bases at V and 2 bases at J, with 12 bases between the two ends. The germline V gene encodes CDR1 MNHEY and CDR2 SMNVEV (reference sequence). This CDR3 is built from 14 residues.

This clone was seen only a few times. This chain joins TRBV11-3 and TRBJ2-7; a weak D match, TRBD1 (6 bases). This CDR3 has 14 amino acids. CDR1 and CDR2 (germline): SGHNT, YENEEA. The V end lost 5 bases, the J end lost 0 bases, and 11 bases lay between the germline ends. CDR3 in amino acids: CASSPRTDSYEQYF. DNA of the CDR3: TGTGCCAGCAGCCCGAGGACAGACTCCTACGAGCAGTACTTC. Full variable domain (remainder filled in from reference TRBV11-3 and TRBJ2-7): EAGVVQSPRYKIIEKKQPVAFWCNPISGHNTLYWYLQNLGQGPELLIRYENEEAVDDSQLPKDRFSAERLKGVDSTLKIQPAELGDSAVYLCASSPRTDSYEQYFGPGTRLTVT.

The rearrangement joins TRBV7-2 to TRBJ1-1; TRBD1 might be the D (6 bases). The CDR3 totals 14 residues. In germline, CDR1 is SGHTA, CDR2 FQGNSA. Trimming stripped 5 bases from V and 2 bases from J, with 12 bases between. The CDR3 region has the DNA TGTGCCAGCAGCCCCGACAGGATTAACACTGAAGCTTTCTTT. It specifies CASSPDRINTEAFF.

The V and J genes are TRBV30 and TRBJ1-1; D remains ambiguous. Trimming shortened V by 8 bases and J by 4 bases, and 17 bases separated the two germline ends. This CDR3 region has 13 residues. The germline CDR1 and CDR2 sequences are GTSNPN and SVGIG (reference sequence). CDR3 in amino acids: CAGQESPRTEAFF. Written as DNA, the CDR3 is TGTGCCGGCCAAGAGTCTCCACGCACTGAAGCTTTCTTT. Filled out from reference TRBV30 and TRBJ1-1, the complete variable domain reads SQTIHQWPATLVQPVGSPLSLECTVEGTSNPNLYWYRQAAGRGLQLLFYSVGIGQISSEVPQNLSASRPQDRQFILSSKKLLLSDSGFYLCAGQESPRTEAFFGQGTRLTVV.

In DNA form, the CDR3 reads TGTGCCAGCAGCTTAGTACAGGGAAGCACAGATACGCAGTATTTT. As protein: CASSLVQGSTDTQYF. This rearrangement joins TRBV7-8 to TRBJ2-3, with a weak D call TRBD1 (6 bases). The CDR3 is 15 residues long. With 1 base removed from V and 0 bases from J, the gap between germline ends came to 8 bases. CDR1 is SGHVS and CDR2 is FQNEAQ in the germline V gene.

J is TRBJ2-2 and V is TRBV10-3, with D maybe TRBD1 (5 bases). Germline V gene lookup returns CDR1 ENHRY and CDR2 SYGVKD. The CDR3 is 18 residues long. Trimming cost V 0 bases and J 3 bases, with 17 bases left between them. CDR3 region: CAISESRSSRADTGELFF. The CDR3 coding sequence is TGTGCCATCAGTGAGTCGAGGAGTAGCAGGGCGGACACCGGGGAGCTGTTTTTT.

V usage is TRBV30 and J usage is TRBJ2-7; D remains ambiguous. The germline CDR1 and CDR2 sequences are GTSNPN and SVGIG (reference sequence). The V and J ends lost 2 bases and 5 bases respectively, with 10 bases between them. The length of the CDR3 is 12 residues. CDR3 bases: TGTGCCTGGAGTTCCTCAGGAGACGAGCAGTACTTC. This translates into CAWSSSGDEQYF.

In nucleotides, the CDR3 is TGCAGCGTTGAAGACACTTACCCTGGACGTGGCTACACCTTC. It yields the protein CSVEDTYPGRGYTF. This sequence joins TRBV29-1 and TRBJ1-2, with D unresolved. Trimming took off 0 bases at V and 7 bases at J, with 15 bases between the two ends. The CDR3 length is 14 residues. CDR1 and CDR2 (germline): SQVTM, ANQGSEA.

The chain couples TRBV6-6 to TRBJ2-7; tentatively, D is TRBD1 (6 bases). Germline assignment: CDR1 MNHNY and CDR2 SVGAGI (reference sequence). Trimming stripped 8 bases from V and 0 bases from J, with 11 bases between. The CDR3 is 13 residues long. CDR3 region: CASGQTSSYEQYF. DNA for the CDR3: TGTGCCAGCGGACAGACGAGCTCCTACGAGCAGTACTTC.

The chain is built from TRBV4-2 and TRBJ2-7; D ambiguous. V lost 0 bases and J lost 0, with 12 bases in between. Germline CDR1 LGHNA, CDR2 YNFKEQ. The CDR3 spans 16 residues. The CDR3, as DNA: TGTGCCAGCAGCCAAGAGGGCCAGGTGAGCTCCTACGAGCAGTACTTC. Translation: CASSQEGQVSSYEQYF.